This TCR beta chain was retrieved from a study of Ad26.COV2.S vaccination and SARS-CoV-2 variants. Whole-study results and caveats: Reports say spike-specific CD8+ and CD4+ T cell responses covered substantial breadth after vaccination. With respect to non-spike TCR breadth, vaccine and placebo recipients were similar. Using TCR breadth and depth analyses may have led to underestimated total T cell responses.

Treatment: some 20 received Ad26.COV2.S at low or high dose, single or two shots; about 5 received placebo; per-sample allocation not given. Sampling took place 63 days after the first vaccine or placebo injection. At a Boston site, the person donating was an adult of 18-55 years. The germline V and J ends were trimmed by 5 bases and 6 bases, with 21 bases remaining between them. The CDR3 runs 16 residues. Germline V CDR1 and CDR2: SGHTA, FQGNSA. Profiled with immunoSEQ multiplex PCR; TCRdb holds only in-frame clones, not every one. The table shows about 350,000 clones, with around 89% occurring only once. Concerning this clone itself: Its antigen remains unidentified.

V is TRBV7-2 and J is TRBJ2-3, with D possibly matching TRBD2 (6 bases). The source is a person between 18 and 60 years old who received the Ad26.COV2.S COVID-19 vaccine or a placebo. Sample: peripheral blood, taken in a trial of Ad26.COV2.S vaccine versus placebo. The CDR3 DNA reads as TGTGCCAGCAGCCTGAGCCGGGACTCAAATATGGATACGCAGTATTTT. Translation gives CASSLSRDSNMDTQYF.